The 14 T cell receptor beta chains given below trace back to one sample, sequenced in a study of tumor-infiltrating lymphocytes in oesophageal squamous cell carcinoma. TCRdb reanalysed the PCR reads using MiXCR and keeps one entry per CDR3 protein. The table records about 17,000 distinct CDR3 sequences, 40% to 55% of them present only once. Sequenced: esophageal tumor tissue. These receptors all come from a male donor with esophageal squamous cell carcinoma.

This clonotype was recorded at least ten times. The rearrangement joins TRBV6-1 to TRBJ2-7; D possibly corresponds to TRBD1 (5 bases). The V gene lost 5 bases and the J gene lost 3 bases, with 17 bases spanning the gap. Germline values: CDR1 MNHNS, CDR2 SASEGT. This CDR3 has 15 residues. CDR3 protein: CASSSIGHNVYEQYF. The CDR3 DNA follows: TGTGCCAGCAGTTCAATCGGACACAACGTCTACGAGCAGTACTTC.

This clonotype was seen repeatedly, ten times or more. The gene calls are TRBV28 and TRBJ2-1; D is perhaps TRBD1 (5 bases). There are 13 residues in the CDR3. CDR1 MDHEN and CDR2 SYDVKM come from the germline V gene. V shed 7 bases and J shed 10 bases, with 17 bases lying between them. The DNA for the CDR3 is TGTGCCAGCACCGAAAGCAGGGCTCGGGAGCAGTTCTTC. Amino acid sequence: CASTESRAREQFF.

The rearrangement joins TRBV12-3 or TRBV12-4 to TRBJ2-3; D call uncertain. Trimming took 0 bases from V and 6 from J, leaving 13 bases between them. The CDR3 runs 15 residues. The CDR3 bases are TGTGCCAGCAGTTTAGCGGTCACTGCTTCTGATACGCAGTATTTT. It encodes CASSLAVTASDTQYF.

This chain uses TRBV12-3 or TRBV12-4 with TRBJ2-7; 10 nucleotides align to TRBD1. The DNA end is a closer match to TRBJ1-2, so the J assignment may be wrong. The CDR3 sequence is 21 residues long. The CDR3 spells CASSLSGKLTGGLSSSRSYTF. The CDR3 coding sequence is TGTGCCAGCAGTTTATCTGGAAAATTGACAGGGGGCCTTAGTTCTTCGCGTAGCTACACCTTC.

In this sample, this clonotype turned up many times. The chain combines TRBV5-1 with TRBJ1-1; D is undetermined. Germline loops: CDR1 SGHRS, CDR2 YFSETQ. V was cut by 1 base and J by 2 bases, with 3 bases left in between. The CDR3 has 12 amino acids. This CDR3 reads CASSLSNTEAFF. Here the CDR3 DNA reads TGCGCCAGCAGCTTGTCAAACACTGAAGCTTTCTTT.

Judged by abundance, this clonotype is medium-sized. V and J are TRBV6-1 and TRBJ1-5, with D possibly TRBD1 on 5 matching bases. Germline-derived CDR1 and CDR2 are MNHNS and SASEGT. The V end lost 6 bases, the J end lost 1 base, and 10 bases lay between the germline ends. The CDR3 loop spans 14 amino acids. The CDR3 loop reads CASRVGGSNQPQHF. CDR3 DNA sequence: TGTGCCAGCAGGGTGGGGGGGAGCAATCAGCCCCAGCATTTT.

As to this clonotype: This likely comes from a read error, as the CDR3 has no conserved phenylalanine or tryptophan at its end. The DNA is left out, because the CDR3 cannot be placed on it with certainty; the CDR3 is given as TCRdb lists it. This chain links TRBV12-3 or TRBV12-4 with TRBJ2-1. The CDR3 spans 13 residues, counting both ends. The CDR3: CASSRPPEFFFGS.

The rearrangement uses TRBV28 and TRBJ2-5; tentatively, D is TRBD2 (5 bases). Trimming removed 7 bases at V and 1 base at J, with 19 bases between. This CDR3 contains 16 residues. The germline V gene encodes CDR1 MDHEN and CDR2 SYDVKM. The CDR3: CASTGRERTSQETQYF. The CDR3 nucleotides are TGTGCCAGCACAGGTAGGGAGAGGACTTCCCAAGAGACCCAGTACTTC.

This clonotype was found a few times. The rearrangement uses TRBV7-9 and TRBJ2-5; perhaps TRBD1 as D (5 bases). Germline-derived CDR1 and CDR2 are SEHNR and FQNEAQ (reference sequence). V was cut by 5 bases and J by 4 bases, with 17 bases left in between. CDR3 length: 15 residues. The CDR3 DNA sequence: TGTGCCAGCAGCGTATTTGGGTTTAGGGGAGAGACCCAGTACTTC. Amino acids: CASSVFGFRGETQYF.

The table lists this clonotype with many counts. The rearrangement uses TRBV18 and TRBJ2-5; D call uncertain. CDR1 is KGHSH, CDR2 LQKENI, per germline. The V end lost 3 bases, the J end lost 1 base, and 0 bases lay between the germline ends. The CDR3 totals 11 residues. The CDR3 nucleotides read TGTGCCAGCTCACCCCAAGAGACCCAGTACTTC. It encodes CASSPQETQYF.

The rearrangement uses TRBV20-1 and TRBJ1-1; D possibly corresponds to TRBD1 (5 bases). Trimming cost V 0 bases and J 3 bases, with 17 bases left between them. Per germline, CDR1 DFQATT and CDR2 SNEGSKA (reference sequence). The CDR3 has 16 amino acids. The CDR3 nucleotides read TGCAGTGCTAGAGATCTGTCCGGGGGTTCGGACACTGAAGCTTTCTTT. It yields the protein CSARDLSGGSDTEAFF.

The gene calls are TRBV25-1 and TRBJ1-4; D may be TRBD1 (6 bases). The length of the CDR3 is 15 residues. The germline CDR1 and CDR2 sequences are MGHDK and SYGVNS. The V gene lost 2 bases and the J gene lost 8 bases, with 15 bases spanning the gap. The CDR3 loop reads CASSEGTSGAEKLFF. CDR3 nucleotide sequence: TGTGCCAGCAGTGAAGGGACCTCGGGGGCCGAAAAACTGTTTTTT.

This clonotype appeared a single time. This chain uses TRBV3-1 with TRBJ1-5; the D is unclear. Trimming shortened V by 0 bases and J by 2 bases, and 5 bases separated the two germline ends. The CDR3 has 14 amino acids. Germline CDR1 and CDR2: LGHDT and YNNKEL (reference sequence). The CDR3 region is CASSQEAGNQPQHF. The CDR3, as DNA: TGTGCCAGCAGCCAAGAGGCGGGCAATCAGCCCCAGCATTTT.

This clonotype is termed medium-sized. The chain carries TRBV7-2 and TRBJ2-3; D remains ambiguous. The CDR3 spans 11 residues. V lost 6 bases to trimming and J lost 3 bases, with 4 bases between them. Germline loops: CDR1 SGHTA, CDR2 FQGNSA. CDR3 bases: TGTGCCAGCAGGATTACAGATACGCAGTATTTT. This sequence encodes CASRITDTQYF.